Listed below are T cell receptor beta chains from one sample, sequenced in a study of OX40 agonist ivuxolimab in advanced cancers. Some clones are missing from TCRdb's copy, which holds only in-frame ones; the method was immunoSEQ multiplex PCR. The sample lists 66,000 or so clones, less than 85% seen once, with approximately 3.7% in the top ten. The source material was CD4+ or CD8+ T cells sorted from blood, sampled in a trial of the OX40 agonist ivuxolimab. The receptors were gathered from an adult with an advanced solid tumor such as melanoma, head and neck, liver or kidney cancer. CDR3s include the opening cysteine and the closing phenylalanine or tryptophan. A D gene is named only where the DNA matches it firmly. Rows may omit the clone size; those that give it use once, few, many or a size class.

d_call: TRBD1
v_call: TRBV18
j_call: TRBJ1-4
clone_size: .
cdr3_aa: CASSPDRVASEKLFF
cdr3_nt: TGTGCCAGCTCACCAGACAGGGTTGCGAGTGAAAAACTGTTTTTT

d_call: .
v_call: TRBV9
j_call: TRBJ2-4
clone_size: once
cdr3_aa: CASSVAAGGAKNIQYF
cdr3_nt: TGTGCCAGCAGCGTAGCTGCAGGTGGGGCCAAAAACATTCAGTACTTC

d_call: .
v_call: TRBV30
j_call: TRBJ2-3
clone_size: .
cdr3_aa: CAWSWGVPIQPSTDTQYF
cdr3_nt: TGTGCCTGGAGTTGGGGCGTACCAATCCAGCCTAGCACAGATACGCAGTATTTT

d_call: TRBD1
v_call: TRBV5-1
j_call: TRBJ2-7
clone_size: few
cdr3_aa: CASSLTGDTYEQYF
cdr3_nt: TGCGCCAGCAGCTTGACAGGGGATACCTACGAGCAGTACTTC

d_call: .
v_call: TRBV4-3
j_call: TRBJ2-1
clone_size: .
cdr3_aa: CASSQDPGTVYNEQFF
cdr3_nt: TGCGCCAGCAGCCAAGATCCGGGGACGGTGTACAATGAGCAGTTCTTC

d_call: .
v_call: TRBV19
j_call: TRBJ2-7
clone_size: .
cdr3_aa: CASSIVGGSYEQYF
cdr3_nt: TGTGCCAGTAGTATAGTTGGAGGTAGCTACGAGCAGTACTTC

d_call: TRBD1
v_call: TRBV5-6
j_call: TRBJ1-5
clone_size: .
cdr3_aa: CASSFRDSRNQPQHF
cdr3_nt: TGTGCCAGCAGCTTCCGGGACAGTCGCAATCAGCCCCAGCATTTT

d_call: TRBD1
v_call: TRBV6-5
j_call: TRBJ2-4
clone_size: .
cdr3_aa: CASSYFKTGSKNIQYF
cdr3_nt: TGTGCCAGCAGTTACTTCAAGACAGGGAGCAAAAACATTCAGTACTTC

d_call: .
v_call: TRBV12-5
j_call: TRBJ2-1
clone_size: .
cdr3_aa: CASGLRGAFPYNEQFF
cdr3_nt: TGTGCTAGTGGTTTGCGGGGGGCTTTCCCCTACAATGAGCAGTTCTTC

d_call: .
v_call: TRBV11-3
j_call: TRBJ2-7
clone_size: .
cdr3_aa: CASSSGPSEQYF
cdr3_nt: TGTGCCAGCAGCTCGGGACCGTCGGAGCAGTACTTC

d_call: .
v_call: TRBV10-2
j_call: TRBJ2-1
clone_size: .
cdr3_aa: CASSEWRIRNEQFF
cdr3_nt: TGCGCCAGCAGTGAATGGCGGATACGCAATGAGCAGTTCTTC

d_call: .
v_call: TRBV7-2
j_call: TRBJ2-3
clone_size: .
cdr3_aa: CASSLERSSTQYF
cdr3_nt: TGTGCCAGCAGCTTAGAACGTAGCAGTACGCAGTATTTT

d_call: TRBD1
v_call: TRBV19
j_call: TRBJ1-1
clone_size: .
cdr3_aa: CASSSWTGVGRNTEAFF
cdr3_nt: TGTGCCAGTAGTTCCTGGACAGGGGTGGGGAGGAACACTGAAGCTTTCTTT

d_call: .
v_call: TRBV5-1
j_call: TRBJ1-2
clone_size: .
cdr3_aa: CASSTSGSRGYGYTF
cdr3_nt: TGCGCCAGCAGCACTTCAGGCTCTCGGGGTTATGGCTACACCTTC

d_call: .
v_call: TRBV4-3
j_call: TRBJ1-1
clone_size: .
cdr3_aa: CASSQEAGQPSEAFF
cdr3_nt: TGCGCCAGCAGCCAAGAGGCAGGGCAGCCTTCTGAAGCTTTCTTT

d_call: TRBD2
v_call: TRBV4-3
j_call: TRBJ2-5
clone_size: once
cdr3_aa: CASSRDASGGQETQYF
cdr3_nt: TGCGCCAGCAGCCGAGATGCTAGCGGGGGACAAGAGACCCAGTACTTC

d_call: .
v_call: TRBV19
j_call: TRBJ1-2
clone_size: few
cdr3_aa: CASSKSLEGNYGYTF
cdr3_nt: TGTGCCAGTAGTAAATCCTTAGAGGGGAACTATGGCTACACCTTC

d_call: TRBD1
v_call: TRBV5-4
j_call: TRBJ2-3
clone_size: .
cdr3_aa: CASRPDRGTDTQYF
cdr3_nt: TGTGCCAGCAGGCCGGACAGGGGCACAGATACGCAGTATTTT

d_call: TRBD2
v_call: TRBV9
j_call: TRBJ2-3
clone_size: .
cdr3_aa: CASSSASGTDTQYF
cdr3_nt: TGTGCCAGCAGCTCCGCTAGCGGAACAGATACGCAGTATTTT

d_call: .
v_call: TRBV7-2
j_call: TRBJ2-7
clone_size: .
cdr3_aa: CASSQGIYEQYF
cdr3_nt: TGTGCCAGCAGCCAGGGTATCTACGAGCAGTACTTC

d_call: .
v_call: TRBV27
j_call: TRBJ2-7
clone_size: .
cdr3_aa: CASSFQGRKEYF
cdr3_nt: TGTGCCAGCAGTTTTCAGGGACGGAAGGAGTACTTC

d_call: .
v_call: TRBV11-3
j_call: TRBJ2-7
clone_size: few
cdr3_aa: CASSLEQTYEQYF
cdr3_nt: TGTGCCAGCAGCTTAGAACAGACCTACGAGCAGTACTTC

d_call: .
v_call: TRBV28
j_call: TRBJ1-1
clone_size: .
cdr3_aa: CASSFARGLTTFTEAFF
cdr3_nt: TGTGCCAGCAGTTTCGCCAGGGGCCTTACCACGTTCACTGAAGCTTTCTTT

d_call: .
v_call: TRBV5-5
j_call: TRBJ2-7
clone_size: .
cdr3_aa: CASSPGAYAYEQYF
cdr3_nt: TGTGCCAGCAGCCCGGGGGCCTACGCCTACGAGCAGTACTTC

d_call: .
v_call: TRBV2
j_call: TRBJ2-3
clone_size: .
cdr3_aa: CASTGTGISTDTQYF
cdr3_nt: TGTGCCAGCACCGGGACGGGTATTAGCACAGATACGCAGTATTTT

d_call: TRBD1
v_call: TRBV6-5
j_call: TRBJ1-5
clone_size: .
cdr3_aa: CASSDRGRDQPQHF
cdr3_nt: TGTGCCAGCAGTGACAGGGGAAGGGATCAGCCCCAGCATTTT

d_call: .
v_call: TRBV11-2
j_call: TRBJ2-7
clone_size: few
cdr3_aa: CASSSPGFEQYF
cdr3_nt: TGTGCCAGCAGCTCTCCCGGCTTCGAGCAGTACTTC

d_call: TRBD1
v_call: TRBV6-6
j_call: TRBJ2-3
clone_size: .
cdr3_aa: CASSSRGLSSTDTQYF
cdr3_nt: TGTGCCAGCAGTTCGAGGGGGCTGTCTAGCACAGATACGCAGTATTTT

d_call: TRBD2
v_call: TRBV7-9
j_call: TRBJ2-1
clone_size: .
cdr3_aa: CASGLTSGSWNNEQFF
cdr3_nt: TGTGCCAGCGGTCTGACTAGCGGGAGTTGGAACAATGAGCAGTTCTTC

d_call: TRBD1
v_call: TRBV5-1
j_call: TRBJ1-1
clone_size: once
cdr3_aa: CASRVGQGWTEAFF
cdr3_nt: TGCGCCAGCAGGGTGGGACAGGGATGGACTGAAGCTTTCTTT

d_call: TRBD2
v_call: TRBV7-2
j_call: TRBJ2-7
clone_size: .
cdr3_aa: CASSPQRGYSYEQYF
cdr3_nt: TGTGCCAGCAGTCCTCAGCGGGGGTACTCCTACGAGCAGTACTTC

d_call: .
v_call: TRBV7-3
j_call: TRBJ2-1
clone_size: .
cdr3_aa: CASSSGNEQFF
cdr3_nt: TGTGCCAGCAGCTCAGGCAATGAGCAGTTCTTC

d_call: TRBD2
v_call: TRBV9
j_call: TRBJ2-7
clone_size: .
cdr3_aa: CASSVGLAGEGEQYF
cdr3_nt: TGTGCCAGCAGCGTGGGACTAGCGGGAGAGGGCGAGCAGTACTTC

d_call: .
v_call: TRBV5-1
j_call: TRBJ2-7
clone_size: .
cdr3_aa: CASATQGFEQYF
cdr3_nt: TGCGCCAGCGCAACTCAGGGCTTCGAGCAGTACTTC

d_call: .
v_call: TRBV6-1
j_call: TRBJ1-4
clone_size: .
cdr3_aa: CASSESDSNEKLFF
cdr3_nt: TGTGCCAGCAGTGAATCGGACAGTAATGAAAAACTGTTTTTT

d_call: TRBD1
v_call: TRBV7-9
j_call: TRBJ1-4
clone_size: once
cdr3_aa: CASSLSGGQGEKLFF
cdr3_nt: TGTGCCAGCAGCTTATCAGGGGGGCAGGGAGAAAAACTGTTTTTT

d_call: TRBD2
v_call: TRBV7-3
j_call: TRBJ2-2
clone_size: few
cdr3_aa: CASSLNSRGLAGPGELFF
cdr3_nt: TGTGCCAGCAGCTTAAACTCCCGGGGACTAGCGGGGCCCGGGGAGCTGTTTTTT

d_call: .
v_call: TRBV29-1
j_call: TRBJ2-3
clone_size: .
cdr3_aa: CSVDTDTQYF
cdr3_nt: TGCAGCGTAGACACAGATACGCAGTATTTT

d_call: TRBD1
v_call: TRBV29-1
j_call: TRBJ1-2
clone_size: .
cdr3_aa: CSVAGTEVPYGYTF
cdr3_nt: TGCAGCGTTGCCGGGACAGAAGTGCCATATGGCTACACCTTC

d_call: .
v_call: TRBV7-9
j_call: TRBJ2-5
clone_size: .
cdr3_aa: CASRSSPGPTIETQYF
cdr3_nt: TGTGCCAGCAGATCCTCGCCGGGACCAACGATAGAGACCCAGTACTTC

d_call: .
v_call: TRBV25-1
j_call: TRBJ1-2
clone_size: .
cdr3_aa: CASSDPGPYGYTF
cdr3_nt: TGTGCCAGCAGTGATCCGGGACCCTATGGCTACACCTTC

d_call: TRBD2
v_call: TRBV4-1
j_call: TRBJ2-1
clone_size: once
cdr3_aa: CASSQPGTSISVQFF
cdr3_nt: TGCGCCAGCAGTCAACCCGGGACTAGCATCAGTGTGCAGTTCTTC

d_call: .
v_call: TRBV27
j_call: TRBJ1-6
clone_size: .
cdr3_aa: CASSPRNNSPLHF
cdr3_nt: TGTGCCAGCAGTCCCCGGAATAATTCACCCCTCCACTTT

d_call: .
v_call: TRBV18
j_call: TRBJ2-7
clone_size: .
cdr3_aa: CASSPPSSLGGLYEQYF
cdr3_nt: TGTGCCAGCTCACCCCCCAGCAGCTTAGGGGGGCTCTACGAGCAGTACTTC

d_call: TRBD1
v_call: TRBV28
j_call: TRBJ1-5
clone_size: .
cdr3_aa: CASSLPNTGTGVTSNQSQHF
cdr3_nt: TGTGCCAGCAGCCTGCCAAATACCGGGACAGGGGTCACTAGCAATCAGTCCCAGCATTTT

d_call: TRBD2
v_call: TRBV5-8
j_call: TRBJ2-2
clone_size: .
cdr3_aa: CASSREGGGRNTGELFF
cdr3_nt: TGTGCCAGCAGCCGGGAAGGTGGCGGGAGGAACACCGGGGAGCTGTTTTTT

d_call: .
v_call: TRBV30
j_call: TRBJ2-2
clone_size: .
cdr3_aa: CAWSVQSRELFF
cdr3_nt: TGTGCCTGGAGTGTCCAGTCCAGGGAGCTGTTTTTT

d_call: TRBD2
v_call: TRBV2
j_call: TRBJ2-7
clone_size: .
cdr3_aa: CASSGVAGVLSEQYF
cdr3_nt: TGTGCCAGCAGTGGTGTAGCGGGGGTACTTAGTGAGCAGTACTTC

d_call: .
v_call: TRBV25-1
j_call: TRBJ2-3
clone_size: .
cdr3_aa: CASSRQGGTDTQYF
cdr3_nt: TGTGCCAGCAGCAGACAAGGAGGTACAGATACGCAGTATTTT

d_call: .
v_call: TRBV30
j_call: TRBJ1-1
clone_size: .
cdr3_aa: CAWRGRGRNTEAFF
cdr3_nt: TGTGCCTGGAGAGGTCGGGGTCGGAACACTGAAGCTTTCTTT

d_call: .
v_call: TRBV18
j_call: TRBJ1-2
clone_size: .
cdr3_aa: CASSLQGFDYGYTF
cdr3_nt: TGTGCCAGCTCACTACAGGGATTCGACTATGGCTACACCTTC

d_call: .
v_call: TRBV18
j_call: TRBJ1-1
clone_size: .
cdr3_aa: CASSPARQAEAFF
cdr3_nt: TGTGCCAGCTCACCAGCACGGCAGGCTGAAGCTTTCTTT

d_call: .
v_call: TRBV30
j_call: TRBJ1-5
clone_size: .
cdr3_aa: CAWSLGRGDGPQPQHF
cdr3_nt: TGTGCCTGGAGCCTGGGTAGGGGAGACGGGCCTCAGCCCCAGCATTTT

d_call: .
v_call: TRBV19
j_call: TRBJ1-3
clone_size: once
cdr3_aa: CASSIWDMTRPYTIYF
cdr3_nt: TGTGCCAGTAGTATTTGGGACATGACCCGGCCGTACACCATATATTTT